The source of this TCR beta chain is a study of CD8+CD57+ T cells in acquired aplastic anemia. Points from the study as a whole: Between patients and controls, about 30 CD8+ CDR3 sequences were found in common.

Concerning this clonotype itself: What it binds is unknown.

The length of the CDR3 is 15 residues. Trimming took 3 bases from V and 7 from J; bases not matched to a gene: 8. Looked up from germline, CDR1 is ENHRY and CDR2 is SYGVKD. CDR3 and TCR beta VDJ profiling relied on a genomic DNA template. TCRdb passed the reads through MiXCR, listing each CDR3 protein once. The sample shows 150,000 to 200,000 distinct CDR3 sequences, about 47% of them seen only once. Sequencing input: sorted CD4+, CD8+, or CD8+CD57+ T cells (not recorded which) from PBMCs. The clonotype originates from a human donor in good health. The rearrangement joins TRBV10-3 to TRBJ1-3, with 8 bases that match TRBD1. CDR3 loop: CAISEGQGAKNTIYF. The CDR3 DNA follows: TGTGCCATCAGTGAAGGGCAGGGGGCCAAGAACACCATATATTTT.